What follows are 21 T cell receptor beta chains derived from one specimen sequenced in a study of blood T cell repertoires in COVID-19. The repertoire was sequenced with immunoSEQ multiplex PCR; TCRdb's copy has only in-frame clones and lacks some. The sample comprises about 160,000 clones, 75% to 90% of which are singletons, and 3% to 3.5% rests with the top ten. Sequencing used PBMCs or T cells enriched from blood (not recorded which). The receptors here all came from a woman aged 60-70 years who had recovered from COVID-19.

The chain uses TRBV5-6 and TRBJ1-4; 9 bases match TRBD1. V dropped 4 bases and J dropped 6; count of bases not matched to a gene: 10. This CDR3 has 16 amino acids. Per the germline V gene, CDR1 is SGHDT and CDR2 is YYEEEE. The CDR3 protein is CASSRTSGTGYEKLFF. The CDR3 DNA reads TGTGCCAGCAGCCGGACATCCGGGACAGGGTATGAAAAACTGTTTTTT.

This clone was recorded a few times. Additional DNA sequences in this sample encode the identical CDR3. V and J are TRBV6-4 and TRBJ1-1, with 8 bases that match TRBD1. Germline CDR1 reads MRHNA; CDR2 reads SNTAGT. The CDR3 loop spans 13 amino acids. V lost 6 bases, J lost 4 bases, and 4 bases stayed unmatched. CDR3 region: CASRKTGGTEAFF. The CDR3 DNA is TGTGCCAGCAGAAAAACAGGGGGCACTGAAGCTTTCTTT.

This chain links TRBV3-1 (or the pseudogene TRBV3-2) with TRBJ2-1; 7 nucleotides agree with TRBD1. The CDR3 has 15 residues. Germline CDR1 reads LGHDT; CDR2 reads YNNKEL (reference sequence). V was pared by 2 bases and J by 3 bases, with 4 bases of the junction left unmatched. CDR3 coding DNA: TGTGCCAGCAGCCAAACCGACAGGGTCTACAATGAGCAGTTCTTC. Its translation is CASSQTDRVYNEQFF.

V and J are TRBV4-1 and TRBJ2-7; TRBD1 matches 9 bases. The J segment lost 0 bases and the V segment lost 4 bases, leaving 13 bases of the junction unmatched. Germline CDR1 and CDR2: MGHRA and YSYEKL. CDR3 size: 18 residues. The CDR3 sequence is CASSLTASGTGFSYEQYF. The CDR3 coding sequence is TGCGCCAGCAGCCTTACAGCCTCCGGGACAGGGTTCTCCTACGAGCAGTACTTC.

The rearrangement joins TRBV6-1 to TRBJ1-6, with D possibly matching TRBD1 (5 bases). V lost 1 base and J 9 bases, leaving 22 bases between the germline ends. CDR3 size: 18 residues. Germline CDR1 is MNHNS and CDR2 is SASEGT. The CDR3 here is CASSEGVGLGLMGSPLHF. In DNA, the CDR3 is TGTGCCAGCAGTGAAGGAGTAGGTCTGGGACTGATGGGTTCACCCCTCCACTTT.

The chain has TRBV11-2 and TRBJ1-2; D is unclear. Germline lookup yields CDR1 SGHAT and CDR2 FQNNGV. The V end was cut by 5 bases, the J end by 10 bases, with 17 bases between. The CDR3 loop spans 13 amino acids. This CDR3 reads CASSKIQDLYYTF. The CDR3 bases are TGTGCCAGCAGCAAAATCCAGGATTTATACTACACCTTC.

The chain carries TRBV6-5 and TRBJ1-1, with a tentative D call TRBD1 (5 bases). Trimming took off 10 bases at V and 11 bases at J, with 26 bases between the two ends. CDR1 is MNHEY, CDR2 SVGAGI, per germline. The CDR3 runs to 14 residues. DNA for the CDR3: TGTGCCACCTCATCAGGGTCAATGGGCGGTACGGCTTTCTTT. Translation: CATSSGSMGGTAFF.

The chain couples TRBV5-1 to TRBJ2-2; TRBD1 agrees at 9 bases. This CDR3 is built from 15 residues. Trimming at V came to 1 base and at J to 4 bases, leaving 2 bases not matched to a gene. Per germline, CDR1 SGHRS and CDR2 YFSETQ. The CDR3 sequence is CASSLTGGSTGELFF. The CDR3, as DNA: TGCGCCAGCAGCTTGACAGGGGGCAGCACCGGGGAGCTGTTTTTT.

The chain carries TRBV7-2 and TRBJ2-2, with a tentative D call TRBD2 (6 bases). The germline V gene encodes CDR1 SGHTA and CDR2 FQGNSA. V shed 4 bases and J shed 1 base, with 16 bases lying between them. The CDR3 consists of 17 residues. The CDR3, as DNA: TGTGCCAGCAGCTCGAGAACCGGGACTGGGAACACCGGGGAGCTGTTTTTT. This translates into CASSSRTGTGNTGELFF.

This sequence joins TRBV5-1 and TRBJ2-5, with D tentatively TRBD1 (6 bases). From germline, CDR1 is SGHRS and CDR2 YFSETQ. Trimming took 1 base from V and 4 from J, leaving 8 bases between them. The CDR3 loop spans 13 amino acids. The CDR3 protein is CASSLQGPETQYF. CDR3 sequence (DNA): TGCGCCAGCAGCTTGCAGGGGCCAGAGACCCAGTACTTC.

The chain combines TRBV5-1 with TRBJ1-3; 7 nucleotides agree with TRBD1. CDR3 length: 14 residues. Per the germline V gene, CDR1 is SGHRS and CDR2 is YFSETQ. Trimming removed 1 base from V and 2 bases from J; junction bases left unmatched: 0. The CDR3 is CASSLQGAGNTIYF. In DNA, the CDR3 is TGCGCCAGCAGCTTGCAGGGGGCTGGAAACACCATATATTTT.

This clone was seen a single time. The chain links TRBV5-1 to TRBJ2-2, with 7 bases matching TRBD2. The CDR3 sequence is 16 residues long. The J segment lost 4 bases and the V segment lost 3 bases, leaving 9 bases of the junction unmatched. In germline, CDR1 is SGHRS, CDR2 YFSETQ. The CDR3 region has the DNA TGCGCCAGCAGCTCGGGGGGACTACTGCGCACCGGGGAGCTGTTTTTT. This sequence encodes CASSSGGLLRTGELFF.

This clone came up once. This chain connects TRBV9 to TRBJ2-2, with D unresolved. Germline lookup yields CDR1 SGDLS and CDR2 YYNGEE. This CDR3 contains 13 residues. Trimming stripped 0 bases from V and 6 bases from J, with 6 bases between. CDR3 DNA: TGTGCCAGCAGCGTAGGTCCTGCCGGGGAGCTGTTTTTT. It codes for CASSVGPAGELFF.

This clone was found a few times. The rearrangement links TRBV10-2 to TRBJ2-7, with TRBD2 as a possible D gene (6 bases). The CDR3 is made up of 14 amino acids. Per germline, CDR1 WSHSY and CDR2 SAAADI. Trimming stripped 8 bases from V and 2 bases from J, with 16 bases between. CDR3 residues: CASSRAGSPYEQYF. Here the CDR3 DNA reads TGCGCCAGCTCCCGAGCGGGCAGCCCCTACGAGCAGTACTTC.

The chain couples TRBV6-5 to TRBJ1-6; D is ambiguous. V was pared by 4 bases and J by 8 bases, with 9 bases between. Germline V gene data show CDR1 as MNHEY and CDR2 as SVGAGI. This CDR3 is 13 amino acids long. CDR3 in amino acids: CASSSDTYSPLHF. CDR3 in DNA: TGTGCCAGCAGTTCCGACACGTATTCACCCCTCCACTTT.

V gene TRBV5-1 combines with J gene TRBJ2-2, with 10 bases that match TRBD2. There are 17 residues in the CDR3. Germline CDR1 is SGHRS and CDR2 is YFSETQ. Trimming at V came to 4 bases and at J to 0 bases, leaving 6 bases not matched to a gene. CDR3 sequence reads: CASSPGLAFANTGELFF. The CDR3 nucleotides read TGCGCCAGCAGCCCGGGACTAGCGTTTGCGAACACCGGGGAGCTGTTTTTT.

The V call is TRBV6-2 or TRBV6-3, the J call TRBJ1-1; D remains ambiguous. Trimming pared 5 bases from V and 10 bases from J, leaving 14 bases between. Germline V gives CDR1 MNHEY, CDR2 SVGEGT. The CDR3 consists of 12 residues. The CDR3 DNA reads TGTGCCAGCAGTCGGTCCGGGTCGGTAGCTTTCTTT. This gives the protein CASSRSGSVAFF.

DNA for the CDR3: TGCAGTGCTAGTAGTGGCCCCTACAATGAGCAGTTCTTC. Translating gives CSASSGPYNEQFF. V is TRBV20-1 and J is TRBJ2-1; no reliable D call. The CDR3 runs 13 residues. Germline loops: CDR1 DFQATT, CDR2 SNEGSKA (reference sequence). V was pared by 3 bases and J by 2 bases, with 8 bases between.

This chain uses TRBV7-3 with TRBJ2-5, with D unresolved. The CDR3 length is 13 residues. Germline CDR1 reads SGHTA; CDR2 reads FQGTGA. Trimming shortened V by 2 bases and J by 2 bases, and 6 bases separated the two germline ends. This CDR3 is CASSLHTQETQYF. The CDR3, as DNA: TGTGCCAGCAGCTTACATACTCAAGAGACCCAGTACTTC.

The chain joins TRBV19 to TRBJ1-1, with D possibly TRBD1 on 5 matching bases. Germline loops: CDR1 LNHDA, CDR2 SQIVND (reference sequence). V lost 1 base to trimming and J lost 11 bases, with 20 bases between them. CDR3 length equals 15 residues. CDR3 in amino acids: CASSIGGLRGLWAFF. The DNA of the CDR3 is TGTGCCAGTAGTATAGGTGGGTTGCGGGGACTATGGGCTTTCTTT.

The rearrangement uses TRBV24-1 and TRBJ2-6, with D tentatively TRBD2 (5 bases). This CDR3 is built from 15 residues. Germline V gives CDR1 KGHDR, CDR2 SFDVKD. Trimming left V 4 bases short and J 4 bases short, with 10 bases between. The CDR3 loop reads CATSDRTDGANVLTF. DNA of the CDR3: TGTGCCACCAGTGACAGGACTGACGGGGCCAACGTCCTGACTTTC.